A single sample is the source of the 15 T cell receptor beta chains below, sequenced in a study of graft-versus-host responses after intestinal transplantation. These receptors lack a known antigen. Here immunoSEQ multiplex PCR was the method, and the copy in TCRdb shows in-frame clones only, minus some. The data contain over 100,000 clones, roughly 95% of them singletons. This specimen consisted of unstimulated CD8+ T cells sorted from spleen or lymph node cells, obtained before intestinal transplant. Receptors originate from a human donor who received an intestinal transplant.

The chain combines TRBV28 with TRBJ1-5, with 10 positions matching TRBD1. The length of the CDR3 is 18 residues. J gave up 0 bases and V 3 bases, and 8 bases lay outside the gene matches. Germline assignment: CDR1 MDHEN and CDR2 SYDVKM. Here the CDR3 reads CASSFHSDRGYSNQPQHF. In nucleotides, the CDR3 is TGTGCCAGCAGTTTTCACTCGGACAGGGGGTATAGCAATCAGCCCCAGCATTTT.

This chain joins TRBV9 and TRBJ2-1; 8 nucleotides agree with TRBD2. CDR1 is SGDLS and CDR2 is YYNGEE in the germline V gene. The CDR3 is 11 amino acids. V shed 10 bases, J shed 8 bases, and the junction held 5 bases outside the gene matches. The CDR3, as DNA: TGTGCCTCCGGGGGGGCGGATGAGCAGTTCTTC. Translated, it gives CASGGADEQFF.

This clone was seen once. This chain links TRBV27 with TRBJ2-1, with D possibly being TRBD2 (6 bases). With 0 bases removed from V and 8 bases from J, the gap between germline ends came to 11 bases. The CDR3 is 14 residues long. From germline, CDR1 is MNHEY and CDR2 SMNVEV (reference sequence). CDR3 protein: CASSLSGGADEQFF. In DNA, the CDR3 is TGTGCCAGCAGTTTATCCGGGGGAGCCGATGAGCAGTTCTTC.

This chain links TRBV7-6 with TRBJ2-1, with D perhaps matching TRBD1 (6 bases). The CDR3 spans 12 residues. V lost 4 bases to trimming and J lost 9 bases, with 10 bases between them. The germline CDR1 and CDR2 sequences are SGHVS and FNYEAQ. CDR3 region: CASSSGTREQFF. The CDR3 DNA is TGTGCCAGCAGCTCGGGGACACGTGAGCAGTTCTTC.

The chain combines TRBV4-3 with TRBJ1-2, with 9 bases lining up with TRBD1. After removal of 0 bases from V and 7 bases from J, the junction contained 9 bases not matched to a gene. This CDR3 contains 16 residues. Germline V gene lookup returns CDR1 LGHNA and CDR2 YSLEER. The CDR3 DNA follows: TGCGCCAGCAGCCAAGAGGTCCTGGGACAGGGTCGTGGCTACACCTTC. Protein product: CASSQEVLGQGRGYTF.

The rearrangement uses TRBV7-9 and TRBJ2-7; 8 positions agree with TRBD2. V shed 5 bases and J 3 bases; nucleotides not matched to a gene: 6. Germline V gene sequence: CDR1 SEHNR, CDR2 FQNEAQ (reference sequence). The CDR3 sequence is 14 residues long. The DNA for the CDR3 is TGTGCCAGCAGCAGTAGCGGGACTAACTACGAGCAGTACTTC. It is translated as CASSSSGTNYEQYF.

This clone was found once. The rearrangement joins TRBV4-3 to TRBJ2-7; TRBD1 might be the D (6 bases). The J call is uncertain, as TRBJ2-1 better fits the DNA end. There are 18 residues in the CDR3. The germline V gene has CDR1 LGHNA and CDR2 YSLEER. In nucleotides, the CDR3 is TGCGCCAGCAGCCGTGTGTGGGGACAAGAATACTCCTACAATGAGCAGTTCTTC. This encodes CASSRVWGQEYSYNEQFF.

The genes are TRBV19 and TRBJ1-5; D call uncertain. The CDR3 covers 15 residues. Per germline, CDR1 LNHDA and CDR2 SQIVND (reference sequence). V dropped 0 bases and J dropped 5 bases, with 11 bases sitting between them. The CDR3 sequence: CASSIDWEGDQPQHF. The DNA of the CDR3 is TGTGCCAGTAGTATAGATTGGGAGGGCGATCAGCCCCAGCATTTT. Combining the CDR3 with reference TRBV19 and TRBJ1-5 gives the whole variable domain DGGITQSPKYLFRKEGQNVTLSCEQNLNHDAMYWYRQDPGQGLRLIYYSQIVNDFQKGDIAEGYSVSREKKESFPLTVTSAQKNPTAFYLCASSIDWEGDQPQHFGDGTRLSIL.

The CDR3 region is CASSFHSGNSGGDYEQYF. CDR3 coding DNA: TGTGCCAGCAGCTTCCATTCTGGTAATAGCGGGGGAGACTACGAGCAGTACTTC. The chain employs TRBV7-6 and TRBJ2-7, with 9 nucleotides matching TRBD2. J lost 3 bases, V lost 3 bases, and 15 bases had no gene match. The length of the CDR3 is 18 residues. Germline CDR1 and CDR2: SGHVS and FNYEAQ.

The chain couples TRBV5-5 to TRBJ1-1, with D maybe TRBD1 (5 bases). This CDR3 region has 16 residues. V shed 3 bases and J shed 0 bases, with 15 bases lying between them. Germline V gene lookup returns CDR1 SGHKS and CDR2 YYEKEE (reference sequence). The CDR3 sequence: CASSWGPLKMNTEAFF. CDR3 nucleotides: TGTGCCAGCAGCTGGGGACCGCTAAAAATGAACACTGAAGCTTTCTTT.

This chain links TRBV13 with TRBJ2-5; D is possibly TRBD2 (6 bases). The CDR3 sequence is 13 residues long. V was pared by 2 bases and J by 5 bases, with 9 bases between. Looked up from germline, CDR1 is PRHDT and CDR2 is FYEKMQ (reference sequence). Written as DNA, the CDR3 is TGTGCCAGCAGCTTACCTAGCGCGGAGACCCAGTACTTC. Its protein is CASSLPSAETQYF.

The gene calls are TRBV9 and TRBJ2-3; TRBD2 matches 10 bases. Germline lookup yields CDR1 SGDLS and CDR2 YYNGEE. The CDR3 is made up of 15 amino acids. V was pared by 6 bases and J by 5 bases, with 9 bases of the junction left unmatched. CDR3 protein: CASTSRTSGGDTQYF. The DNA for the CDR3 is TGTGCCAGCACCAGTCGGACTAGCGGAGGAGATACGCAGTATTTT.

V and J are TRBV5-4 and TRBJ1-2; D gene ambiguous. Between the trimmed V and J ends, which lost 1 base and 3 bases, there was a span of 7 bases. The germline V gene has CDR1 SGHNT and CDR2 YYREEE (reference sequence). The CDR3 has 13 amino acids. CDR3 loop: CASSLREDYGYTF. CDR3 DNA sequence: TGTGCCAGCAGCTTGCGAGAGGACTATGGCTACACCTTC.

The chain is built from TRBV5-6 and TRBJ2-1, with a possible D match to TRBD2 (6 bases). The V gene's germline CDR1 is SGHDT and CDR2 YYEEEE. CDR3 length equals 16 residues. Trimming took 4 bases from V and 8 from J, leaving 22 bases between them. CDR3: CASSPWGPGSVDEQFF. The CDR3 DNA sequence: TGTGCCAGCAGCCCATGGGGTCCCGGGAGCGTTGATGAGCAGTTCTTC.

The chain links TRBV18 to TRBJ2-3, with 12 bases fitting TRBD2. This CDR3 region has 17 residues. The junction had 3 bases not matched to a gene; V was cut back by 1 base and J by 1 base. The germline gives CDR1 KGHSH, CDR2 LQKENI. CDR3 coding DNA: TGTGCCAGCTCACCACGTCGACTAGCGGGGGGCACAGATACGCAGTATTTT. This sequence encodes CASSPRRLAGGTDTQYF.